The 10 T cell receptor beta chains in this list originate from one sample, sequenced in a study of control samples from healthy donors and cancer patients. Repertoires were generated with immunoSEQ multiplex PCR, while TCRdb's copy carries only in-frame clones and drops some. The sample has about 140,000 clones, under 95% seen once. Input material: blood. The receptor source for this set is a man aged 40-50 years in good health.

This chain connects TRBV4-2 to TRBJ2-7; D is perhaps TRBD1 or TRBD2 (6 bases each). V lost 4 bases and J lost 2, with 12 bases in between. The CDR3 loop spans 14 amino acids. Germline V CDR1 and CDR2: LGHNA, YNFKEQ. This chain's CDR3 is CASSRGANPYEQYF. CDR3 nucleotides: TGTGCCAGCAGCCGGGGGGCGAATCCCTACGAGCAGTACTTC.

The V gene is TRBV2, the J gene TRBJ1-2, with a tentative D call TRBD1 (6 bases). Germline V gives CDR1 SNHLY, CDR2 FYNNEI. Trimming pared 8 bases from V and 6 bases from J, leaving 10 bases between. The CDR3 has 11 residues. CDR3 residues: CASFGGHGYTF. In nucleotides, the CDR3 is TGTGCCAGCTTTGGGGGCCATGGCTACACCTTC.

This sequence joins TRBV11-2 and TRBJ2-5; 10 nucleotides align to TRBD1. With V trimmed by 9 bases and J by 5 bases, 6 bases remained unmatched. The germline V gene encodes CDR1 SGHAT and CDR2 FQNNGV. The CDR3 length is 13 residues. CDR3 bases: TGTGCCAGTGGGACAGGGGATTATGAGACCCAGTACTTC. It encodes CASGTGDYETQYF.

The CDR3 bases are TGTGCCAGCAGTTTATATTTGGCAAATCAGCCCCAGCATTTT. Its translation: CASSLYLANQPQHF. The V and J genes are TRBV28 and TRBJ1-5; D uncertain. The CDR3 totals 14 residues. V gave up 1 base and J gave up 4 bases, with 8 bases separating them. Germline V gives CDR1 MDHEN, CDR2 SYDVKM.

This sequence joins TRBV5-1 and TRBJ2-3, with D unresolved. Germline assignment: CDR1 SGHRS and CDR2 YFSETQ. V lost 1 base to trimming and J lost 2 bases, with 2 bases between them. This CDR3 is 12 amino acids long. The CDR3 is CASSLYTDTQYF. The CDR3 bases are TGCGCCAGCAGCTTGTACACAGATACGCAGTATTTT.

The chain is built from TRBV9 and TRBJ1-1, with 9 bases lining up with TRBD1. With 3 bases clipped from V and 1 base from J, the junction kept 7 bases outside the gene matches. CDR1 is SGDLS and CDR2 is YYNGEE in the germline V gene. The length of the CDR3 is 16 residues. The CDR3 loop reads CASSADRGEGNTEAFF. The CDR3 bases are TGTGCCAGCAGCGCAGACAGGGGGGAAGGGAACACTGAAGCTTTCTTT.

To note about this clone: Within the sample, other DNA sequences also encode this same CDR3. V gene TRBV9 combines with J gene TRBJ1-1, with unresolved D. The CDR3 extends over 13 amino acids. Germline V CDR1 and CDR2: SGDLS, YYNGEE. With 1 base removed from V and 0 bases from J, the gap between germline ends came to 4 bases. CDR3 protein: CASSVTVNTEAFF. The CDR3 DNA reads TGTGCCAGCAGCGTAACGGTGAACACTGAAGCTTTCTTT.

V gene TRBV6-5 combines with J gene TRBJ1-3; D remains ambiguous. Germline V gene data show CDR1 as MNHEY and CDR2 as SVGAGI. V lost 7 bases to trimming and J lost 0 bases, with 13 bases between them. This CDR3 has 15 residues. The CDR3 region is CASIKTGSSGNTIYF. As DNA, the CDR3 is TGTGCCAGCATCAAGACGGGAAGCTCTGGAAACACCATATATTTT.

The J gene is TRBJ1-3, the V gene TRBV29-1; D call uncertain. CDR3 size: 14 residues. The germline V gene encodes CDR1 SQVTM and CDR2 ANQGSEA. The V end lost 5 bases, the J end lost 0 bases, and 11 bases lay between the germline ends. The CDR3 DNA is TGCAGCGTTCGACCGGAACTCTCTGGAAACACCATATATTTT. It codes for CSVRPELSGNTIYF.

CDR3 residues: CASSLAPGQGYEQYF. CDR3 DNA: TGTGCCAGCAGCTTAGCGCCGGGACAGGGCTACGAGCAGTACTTC. The V and J genes are TRBV11-2 and TRBJ2-7; 9 bases line up with TRBD1. The CDR3 spans 15 residues. Unmatched junction bases numbered 4, after V lost 1 base and J lost 3 bases. CDR1 SGHAT and CDR2 FQNNGV come from the germline V gene.